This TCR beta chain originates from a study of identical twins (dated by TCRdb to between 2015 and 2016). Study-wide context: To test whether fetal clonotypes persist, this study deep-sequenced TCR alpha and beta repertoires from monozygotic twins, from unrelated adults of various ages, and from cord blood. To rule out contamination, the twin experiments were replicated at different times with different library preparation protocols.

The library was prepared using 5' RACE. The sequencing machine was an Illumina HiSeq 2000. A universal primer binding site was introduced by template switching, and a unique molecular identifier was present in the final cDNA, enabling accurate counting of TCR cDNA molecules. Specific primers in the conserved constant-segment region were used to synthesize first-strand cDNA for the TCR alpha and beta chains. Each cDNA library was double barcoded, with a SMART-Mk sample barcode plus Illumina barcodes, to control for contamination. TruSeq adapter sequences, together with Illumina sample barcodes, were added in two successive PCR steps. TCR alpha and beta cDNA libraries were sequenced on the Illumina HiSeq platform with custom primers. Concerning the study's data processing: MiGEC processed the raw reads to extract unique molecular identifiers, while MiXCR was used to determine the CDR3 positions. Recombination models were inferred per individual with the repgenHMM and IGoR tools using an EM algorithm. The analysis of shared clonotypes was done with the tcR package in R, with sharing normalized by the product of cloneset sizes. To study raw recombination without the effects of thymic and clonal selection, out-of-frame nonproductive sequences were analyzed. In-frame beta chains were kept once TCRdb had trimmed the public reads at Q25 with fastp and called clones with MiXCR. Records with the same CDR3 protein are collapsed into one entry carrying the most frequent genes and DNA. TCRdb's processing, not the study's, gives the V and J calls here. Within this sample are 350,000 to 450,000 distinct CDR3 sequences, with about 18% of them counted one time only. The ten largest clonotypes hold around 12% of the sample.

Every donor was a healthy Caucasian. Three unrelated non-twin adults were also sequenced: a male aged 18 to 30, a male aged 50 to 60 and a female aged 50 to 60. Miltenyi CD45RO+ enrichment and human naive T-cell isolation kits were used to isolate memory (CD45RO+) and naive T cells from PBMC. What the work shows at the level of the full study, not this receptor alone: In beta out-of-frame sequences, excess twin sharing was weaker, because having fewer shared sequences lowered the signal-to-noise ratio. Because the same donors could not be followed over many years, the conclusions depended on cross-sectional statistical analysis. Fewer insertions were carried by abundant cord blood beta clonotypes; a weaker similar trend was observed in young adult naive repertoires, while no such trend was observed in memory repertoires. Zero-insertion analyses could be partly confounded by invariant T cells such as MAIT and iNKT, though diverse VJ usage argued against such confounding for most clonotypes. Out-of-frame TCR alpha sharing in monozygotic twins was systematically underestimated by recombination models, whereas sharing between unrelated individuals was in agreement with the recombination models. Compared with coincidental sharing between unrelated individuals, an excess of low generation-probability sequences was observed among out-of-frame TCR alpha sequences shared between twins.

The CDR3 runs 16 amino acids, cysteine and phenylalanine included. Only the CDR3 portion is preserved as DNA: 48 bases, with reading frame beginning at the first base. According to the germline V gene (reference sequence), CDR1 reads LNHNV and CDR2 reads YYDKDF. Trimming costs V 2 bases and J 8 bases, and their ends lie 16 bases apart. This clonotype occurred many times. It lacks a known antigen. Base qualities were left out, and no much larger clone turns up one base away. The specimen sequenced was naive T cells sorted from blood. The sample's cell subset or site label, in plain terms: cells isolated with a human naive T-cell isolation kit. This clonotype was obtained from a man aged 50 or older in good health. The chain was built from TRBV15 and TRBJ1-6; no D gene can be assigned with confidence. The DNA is TGTGCCACCAGCAGAAACTACCCGTCGGCAGATTCACCCCTCCACTTT. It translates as CATSRNYPSADSPLHF.